This T cell receptor beta chain was found in a study of blood T cell repertoires in COVID-19. Study details: The United States, Italy and Spain were the sources of the acute and convalescent COVID-19 samples. The analysed material was cDNA or gDNA that came from T cells, B-cell-depleted T cells, or PBMCs.

Methods used by the authors: Scientists estimated how many nucleated cells there were by amplifying reference gene primers. Profiled with immunoSEQ multiplex PCR; TCRdb holds only in-frame clones, not every one. Clonal size and the V and J genes are those of that table, whereas D and trimming came from the DNA. Of around 250,000 clones in the sample, about 91% are singletons; the top ten hold 4% to 5%. There are 16 residues in the CDR3. With 5 bases clipped from V and 3 bases from J, the junction kept 5 bases outside the gene matches. Looked up from germline, CDR1 is MNHNY and CDR2 is SVGAGI (reference sequence).

What was sequenced was peripheral blood. The receptor was isolated from a woman in her thirties or forties who had recovered from COVID-19. The chain links TRBV6-6 to TRBJ2-1, with 12 nucleotides matching TRBD2. The CDR3 DNA sequence: TGTGCCAGCAGTCCTAGCGGGGGGGCGGGCTACAATGAGCAGTTCTTC. Its translation: CASSPSGGAGYNEQFF.